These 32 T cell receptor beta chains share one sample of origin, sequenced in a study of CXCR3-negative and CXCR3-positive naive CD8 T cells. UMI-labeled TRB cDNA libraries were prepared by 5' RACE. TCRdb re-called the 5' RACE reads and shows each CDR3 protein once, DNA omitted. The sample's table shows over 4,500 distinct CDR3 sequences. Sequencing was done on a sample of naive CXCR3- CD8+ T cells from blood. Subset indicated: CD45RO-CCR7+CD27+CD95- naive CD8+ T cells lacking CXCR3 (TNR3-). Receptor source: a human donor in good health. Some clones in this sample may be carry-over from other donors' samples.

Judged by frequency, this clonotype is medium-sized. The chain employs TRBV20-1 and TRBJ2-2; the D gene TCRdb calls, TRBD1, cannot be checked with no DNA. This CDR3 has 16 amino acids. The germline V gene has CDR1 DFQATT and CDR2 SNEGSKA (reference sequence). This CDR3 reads CSARDRQGMNTGELFF.

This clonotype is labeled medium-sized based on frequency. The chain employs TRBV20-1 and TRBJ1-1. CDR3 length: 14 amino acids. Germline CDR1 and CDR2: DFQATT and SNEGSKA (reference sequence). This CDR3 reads CSGFQITMNTEAFF.

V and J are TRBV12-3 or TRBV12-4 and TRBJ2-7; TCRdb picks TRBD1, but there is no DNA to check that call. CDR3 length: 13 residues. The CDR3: CASAGTVTYEQYF.

This chain's CDR3 is CASSREGNYGYTF. The rearrangement uses TRBV7-9 and TRBJ1-2. Germline V CDR1 and CDR2: SEHNR, FQNEAQ (reference sequence). This CDR3 is built from 13 residues. Complete variable domain (other parts from reference TRBV7-9 and TRBJ1-2): DTGVSQNPRHKITKRGQNVTFRCDPISEHNRLYWYRQTLGQGPEFLTYFQNEAQLEKSRLLSDRFSAERPKGSFSTLEIQRTEQGDSAMYLCASSREGNYGYTFGSGTRLTVV.

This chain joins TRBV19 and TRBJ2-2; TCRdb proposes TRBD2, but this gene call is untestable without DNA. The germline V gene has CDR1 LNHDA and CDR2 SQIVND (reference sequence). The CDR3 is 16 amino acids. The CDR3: CASTGTSVFYTGELFF.

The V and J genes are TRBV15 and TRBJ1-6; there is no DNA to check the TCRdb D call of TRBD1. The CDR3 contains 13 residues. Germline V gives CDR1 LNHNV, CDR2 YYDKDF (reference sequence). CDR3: CATDGGPNSPLHF.

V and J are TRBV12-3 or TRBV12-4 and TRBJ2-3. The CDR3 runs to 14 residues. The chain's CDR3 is CASSLAPRADTQYF.

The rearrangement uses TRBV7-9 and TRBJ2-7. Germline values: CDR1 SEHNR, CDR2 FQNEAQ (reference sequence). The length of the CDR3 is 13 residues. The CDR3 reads CAIGLAGVVEQYF.

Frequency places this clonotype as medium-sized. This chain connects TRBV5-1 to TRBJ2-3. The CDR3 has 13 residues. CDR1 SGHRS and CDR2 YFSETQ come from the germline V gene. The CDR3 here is CASSLYGTDTQYF.

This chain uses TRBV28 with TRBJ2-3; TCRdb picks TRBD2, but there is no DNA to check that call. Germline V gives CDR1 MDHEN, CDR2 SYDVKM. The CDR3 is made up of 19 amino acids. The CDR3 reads CASSSPAVGRLPATDTQYF.

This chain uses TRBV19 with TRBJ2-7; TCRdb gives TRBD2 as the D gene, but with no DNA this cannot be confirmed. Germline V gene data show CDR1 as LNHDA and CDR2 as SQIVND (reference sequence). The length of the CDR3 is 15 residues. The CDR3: CASSRTSGTSYEQYF.

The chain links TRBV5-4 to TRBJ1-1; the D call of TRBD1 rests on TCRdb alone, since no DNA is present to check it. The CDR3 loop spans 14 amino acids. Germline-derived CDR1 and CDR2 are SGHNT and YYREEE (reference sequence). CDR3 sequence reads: CASSWGQGHTEAFF.

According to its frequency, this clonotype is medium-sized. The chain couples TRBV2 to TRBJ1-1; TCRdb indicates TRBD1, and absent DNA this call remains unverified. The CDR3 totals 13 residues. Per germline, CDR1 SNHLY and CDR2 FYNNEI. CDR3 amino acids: CASQLGGRTEAFF.

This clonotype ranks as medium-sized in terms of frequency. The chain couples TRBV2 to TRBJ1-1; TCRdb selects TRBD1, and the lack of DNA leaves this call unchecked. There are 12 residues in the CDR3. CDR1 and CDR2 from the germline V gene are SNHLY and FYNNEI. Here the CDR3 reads CASSEEGAGAFF. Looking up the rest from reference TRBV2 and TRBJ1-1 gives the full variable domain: EPEVTQTPSHQVTQMGQEVILRCVPISNHLYFYWYRQILGQKVEFLVSFYNNEISEKSEIFDDQFSVERPDGSNFTLKIRSTKLEDSAMYFCASSEEGAGAFFGQGTRLTVV.

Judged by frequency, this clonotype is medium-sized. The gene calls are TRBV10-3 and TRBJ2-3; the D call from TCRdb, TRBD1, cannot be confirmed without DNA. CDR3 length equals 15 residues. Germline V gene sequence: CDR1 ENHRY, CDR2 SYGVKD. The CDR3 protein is CAISDPSEGPDTQYF.

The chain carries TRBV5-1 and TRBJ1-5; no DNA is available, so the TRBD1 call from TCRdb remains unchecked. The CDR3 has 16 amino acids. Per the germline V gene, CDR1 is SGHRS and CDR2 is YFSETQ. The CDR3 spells CASSPVGGQTYQPQHF.

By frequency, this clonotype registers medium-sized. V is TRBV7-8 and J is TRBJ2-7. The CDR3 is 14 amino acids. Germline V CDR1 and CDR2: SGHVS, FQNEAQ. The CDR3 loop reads CASGAGGGTYEQYF. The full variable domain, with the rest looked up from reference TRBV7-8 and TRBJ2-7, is GAGVSQSPRYKVAKRGQDVALRCDPISGHVSLFWYQQALGQGPEFLTYFQNEAQLDKSGLPSDRFFAERPEGSVSTLKIQRTQQEDSAVYLCASGAGGGTYEQYFGPGTRLTVT.

The CDR3 reads CASDFPGLETQYF. V is TRBV28 and J is TRBJ2-5; the TCRdb call, TRBD1, lacks DNA for checking. CDR3 size: 13 residues. Germline V CDR1 and CDR2: MDHEN, SYDVKM.

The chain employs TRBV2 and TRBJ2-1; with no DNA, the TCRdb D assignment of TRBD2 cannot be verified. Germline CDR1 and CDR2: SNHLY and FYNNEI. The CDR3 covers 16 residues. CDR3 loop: CASSSGTSLAYNEQFF.

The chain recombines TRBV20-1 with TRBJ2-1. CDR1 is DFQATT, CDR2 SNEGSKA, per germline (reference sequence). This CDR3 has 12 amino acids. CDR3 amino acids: CSARGSYNEQFF.

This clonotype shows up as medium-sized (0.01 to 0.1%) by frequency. The CDR3 region is CSAAGSGRGGYEQYF. The gene calls are TRBV29-1 and TRBJ2-7; TCRdb's assignment of TRBD1 cannot be checked, as there is no DNA. There are 15 residues in the CDR3. Germline V gene sequence: CDR1 SQVTM, CDR2 ANQGSEA.

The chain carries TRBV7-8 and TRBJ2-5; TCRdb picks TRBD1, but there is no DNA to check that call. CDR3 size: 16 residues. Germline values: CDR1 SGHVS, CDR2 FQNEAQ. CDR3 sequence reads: CASSFDRGRSRETQYF.

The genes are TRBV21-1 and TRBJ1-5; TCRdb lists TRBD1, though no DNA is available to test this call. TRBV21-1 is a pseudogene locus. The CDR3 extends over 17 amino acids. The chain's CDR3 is CASSKRGRKGRNQPQHF.

The CDR3 sequence is CASSSLLDPYEQYF. The V and J genes are TRBV7-2 and TRBJ2-7. CDR3 length: 14 residues. CDR1 and CDR2 from the germline V gene are SGHTA and FQGNSA.

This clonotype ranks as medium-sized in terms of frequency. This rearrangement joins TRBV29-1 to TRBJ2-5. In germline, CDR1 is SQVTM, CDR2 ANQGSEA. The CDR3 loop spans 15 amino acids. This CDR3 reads CSVDFRSDQGGTQYF.

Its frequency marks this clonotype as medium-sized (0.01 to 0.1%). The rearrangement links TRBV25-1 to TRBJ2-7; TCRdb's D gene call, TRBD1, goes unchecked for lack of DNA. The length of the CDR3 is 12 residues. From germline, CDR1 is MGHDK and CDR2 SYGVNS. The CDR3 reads CASRAGGYEQYF.

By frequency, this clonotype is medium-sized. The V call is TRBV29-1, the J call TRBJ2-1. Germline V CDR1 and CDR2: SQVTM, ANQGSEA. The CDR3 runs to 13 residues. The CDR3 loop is CSATRSSYNEQFF.

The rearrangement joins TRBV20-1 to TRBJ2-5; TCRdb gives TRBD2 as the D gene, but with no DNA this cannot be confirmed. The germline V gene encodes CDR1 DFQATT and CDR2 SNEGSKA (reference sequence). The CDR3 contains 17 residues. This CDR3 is CSARRGTRATIVRTQYF.

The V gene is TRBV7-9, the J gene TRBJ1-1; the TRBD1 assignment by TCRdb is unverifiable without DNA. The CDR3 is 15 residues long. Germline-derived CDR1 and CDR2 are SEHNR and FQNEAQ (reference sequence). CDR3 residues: CASSLFETRDTEAFF.

This chain's CDR3 is CASSYSKAETQYF. The genes are TRBV6-6 and TRBJ2-5. Germline CDR1 MNHNY, CDR2 SVGAGI (reference sequence). The CDR3 extends over 13 amino acids.

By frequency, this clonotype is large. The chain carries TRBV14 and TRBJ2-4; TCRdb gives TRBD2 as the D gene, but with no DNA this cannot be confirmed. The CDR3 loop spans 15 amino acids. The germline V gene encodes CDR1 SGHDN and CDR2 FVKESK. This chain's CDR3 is CASSQGLAGINIQYF.

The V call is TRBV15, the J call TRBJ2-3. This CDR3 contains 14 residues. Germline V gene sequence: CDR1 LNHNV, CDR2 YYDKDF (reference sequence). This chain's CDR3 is CATSRVISTDTQYF.